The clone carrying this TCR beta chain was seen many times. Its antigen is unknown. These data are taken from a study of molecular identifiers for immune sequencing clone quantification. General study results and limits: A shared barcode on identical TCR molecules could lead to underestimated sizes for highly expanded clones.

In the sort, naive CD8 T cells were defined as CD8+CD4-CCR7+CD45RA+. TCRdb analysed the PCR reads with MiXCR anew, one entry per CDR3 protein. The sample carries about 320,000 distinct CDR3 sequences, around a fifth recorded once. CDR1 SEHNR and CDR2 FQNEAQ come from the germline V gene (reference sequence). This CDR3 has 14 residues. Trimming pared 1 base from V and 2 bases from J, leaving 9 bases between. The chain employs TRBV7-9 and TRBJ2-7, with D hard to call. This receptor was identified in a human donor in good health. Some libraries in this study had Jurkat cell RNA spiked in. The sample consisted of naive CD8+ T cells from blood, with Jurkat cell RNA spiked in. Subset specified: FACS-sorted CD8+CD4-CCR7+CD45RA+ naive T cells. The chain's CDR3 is CASSLGLLAYEQYF. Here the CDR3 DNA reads TGTGCCAGCAGCTTAGGACTGCTAGCCTACGAGCAGTACTTC.